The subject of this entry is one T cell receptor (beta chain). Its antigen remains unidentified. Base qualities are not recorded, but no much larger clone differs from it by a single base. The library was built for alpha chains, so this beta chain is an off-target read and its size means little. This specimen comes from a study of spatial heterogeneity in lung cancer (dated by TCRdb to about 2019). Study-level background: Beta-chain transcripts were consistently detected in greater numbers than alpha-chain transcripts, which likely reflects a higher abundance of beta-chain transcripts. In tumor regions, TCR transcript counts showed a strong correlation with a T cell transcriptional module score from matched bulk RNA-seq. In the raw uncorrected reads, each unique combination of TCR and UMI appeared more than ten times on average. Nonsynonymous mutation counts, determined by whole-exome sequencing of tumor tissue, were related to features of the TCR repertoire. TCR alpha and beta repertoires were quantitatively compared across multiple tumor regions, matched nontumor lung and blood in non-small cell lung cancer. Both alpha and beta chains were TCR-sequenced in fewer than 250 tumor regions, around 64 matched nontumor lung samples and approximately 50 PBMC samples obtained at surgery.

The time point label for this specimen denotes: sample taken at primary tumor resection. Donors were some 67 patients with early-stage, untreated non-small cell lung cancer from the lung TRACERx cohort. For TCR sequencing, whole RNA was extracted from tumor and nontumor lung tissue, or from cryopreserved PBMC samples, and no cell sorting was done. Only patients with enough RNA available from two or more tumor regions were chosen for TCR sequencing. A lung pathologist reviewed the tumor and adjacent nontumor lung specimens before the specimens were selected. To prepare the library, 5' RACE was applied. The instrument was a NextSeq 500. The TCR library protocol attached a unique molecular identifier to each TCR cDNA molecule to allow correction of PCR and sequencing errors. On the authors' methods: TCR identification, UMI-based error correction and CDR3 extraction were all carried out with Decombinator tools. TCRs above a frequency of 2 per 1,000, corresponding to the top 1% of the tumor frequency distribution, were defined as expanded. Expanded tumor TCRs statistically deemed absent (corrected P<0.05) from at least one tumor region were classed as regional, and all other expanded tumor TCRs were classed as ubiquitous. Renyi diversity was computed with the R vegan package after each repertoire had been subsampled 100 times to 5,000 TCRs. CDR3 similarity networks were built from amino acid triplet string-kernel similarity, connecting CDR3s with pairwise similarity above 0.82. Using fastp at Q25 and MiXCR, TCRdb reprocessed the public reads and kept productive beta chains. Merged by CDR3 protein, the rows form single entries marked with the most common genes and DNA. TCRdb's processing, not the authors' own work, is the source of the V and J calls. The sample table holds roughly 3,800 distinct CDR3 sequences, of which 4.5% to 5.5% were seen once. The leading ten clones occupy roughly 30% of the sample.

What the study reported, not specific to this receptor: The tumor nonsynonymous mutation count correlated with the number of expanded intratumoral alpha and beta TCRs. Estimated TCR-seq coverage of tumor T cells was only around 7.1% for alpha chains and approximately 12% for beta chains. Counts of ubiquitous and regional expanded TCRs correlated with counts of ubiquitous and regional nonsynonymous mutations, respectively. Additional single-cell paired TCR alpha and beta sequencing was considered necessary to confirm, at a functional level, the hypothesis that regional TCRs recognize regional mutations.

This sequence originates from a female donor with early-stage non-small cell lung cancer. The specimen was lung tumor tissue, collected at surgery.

This receptor carries the CDR3 CASSKTSGSEFF. The nucleotides read TGTGCCAGCAGTAAGACTAGCGGGAGTGAGTTCTTC. This chain is built from TRBV28 and TRBJ2-1; 12 nucleotides in the junction match TRBD2. Taken from the germline V gene, the CDR1 and CDR2 loops are MDHEN and SYDVKM. The CDR3 holds 12 amino acids from the cysteine to the phenylalanine. Of all the DNA, just the CDR3 is kept, 36 bases in frame from base 1. V trim: 5 bases; J trim: 14 bases; unmatched bases: 4.